These 22 T cell receptor beta chains were sequenced from one sample in a study of T cell changes during pregnancy in multiple sclerosis. Here immunoSEQ multiplex PCR was the method, and the copy in TCRdb shows in-frame clones only, minus some. The profile covers about 70,000 clones, with 85% to 95% appearing a single time and approximately 2.2% taken by the ten largest. The source was peripheral blood, collected before pregnancy. The receptors stem from a female donor with multiple sclerosis, enrolled in a pregnancy study.

The chain is built from TRBV15 and TRBJ1-1, with a tentative D call TRBD1 (6 bases). The CDR3 has 17 amino acids. V shed 1 base and J shed 0 bases, with 15 bases lying between them. The germline gives CDR1 LNHNV, CDR2 YYDKDF (reference sequence). The CDR3 bases are TGTGCCACCAGCAGAGGAACCGGGACAAGAATGAACACTGAAGCTTTCTTT. It is translated as CATSRGTGTRMNTEAFF.

The rearrangement links TRBV19 to TRBJ1-3; TRBD1 might be the D (6 bases). The CDR3 totals 16 residues. The germline CDR1 and CDR2 sequences are LNHDA and SQIVND (reference sequence). V dropped 9 bases and J dropped 7 bases, with 25 bases sitting between them. The CDR3, as DNA: TGTGCCAGCCGGACAGCTTCTATCCCCCCGTGGAACACCATATATTTT. It yields the protein CASRTASIPPWNTIYF.

The genes are TRBV7-3 and TRBJ2-3; D is uncertain. The germline CDR1 and CDR2 sequences are SGHTA and FQGTGA. This CDR3 region has 15 residues. V shed 2 bases and J shed 3 bases, with 12 bases lying between them. CDR3 in amino acids: CASSLQPTGTDTQYF. The CDR3 DNA reads as TGTGCCAGCAGCTTACAACCTACCGGGACAGATACGCAGTATTTT.

Details on this clone: The identical CDR3 is also encoded by other nucleotide sequences in the sample. This rearrangement joins TRBV19 to TRBJ1-5, with 7 bases matching TRBD1. CDR1 is LNHDA, CDR2 SQIVND, per germline (reference sequence). The CDR3 totals 15 residues. The junction had 10 bases not matched to a gene; V was cut back by 9 bases and J by 2 bases. The CDR3: CASKDDRAGNQPQHF. CDR3 nucleotide sequence: TGTGCCAGCAAAGACGACAGGGCTGGCAATCAGCCCCAGCATTTT. Together with reference TRBV19 and TRBJ1-5, the CDR3 gives the full variable domain: DGGITQSPKYLFRKEGQNVTLSCEQNLNHDAMYWYRQDPGQGLRLIYYSQIVNDFQKGDIAEGYSVSREKKESFPLTVTSAQKNPTAFYLCASKDDRAGNQPQHFGDGTRLSIL.

The gene calls are TRBV6-5 and TRBJ2-4; TRBD2 matches at 7 bases. The CDR3 runs 14 residues. Germline V lookup: CDR1 MNHEY, CDR2 SVGAGI. V trimming: 0 bases; J trimming: 7 bases; junction bases outside the gene matches: 3. In DNA, the CDR3 is TGTGCCAGCAGTTACTCGTCCGGGGGGAACATTCAGTACTTC. It yields the protein CASSYSSGGNIQYF.

The chain is built from TRBV27 and TRBJ1-1, with D possibly being TRBD1 (5 bases). The germline V and J ends were trimmed by 5 bases and 4 bases, with 20 bases remaining between them. The CDR3 runs to 16 residues. CDR1 and CDR2 from the germline V gene are MNHEY and SMNVEV (reference sequence). CDR3 in DNA: TGTGCCAGCAGTCCTCTTAACCTAGGGGTGGTCACTGAAGCTTTCTTT. It codes for CASSPLNLGVVTEAFF.

The chain uses TRBV9 and TRBJ2-5; 10 bases are a match to TRBD2. Germline values: CDR1 SGDLS, CDR2 YYNGEE. The CDR3 runs to 17 residues. Trimming removed 0 bases from V and 1 base from J; junction bases left unmatched: 6. CDR3 protein: CASSVEGGLAAQETQYF. In DNA form, the CDR3 reads TGTGCCAGCAGCGTAGAGGGAGGACTAGCGGCCCAAGAGACCCAGTACTTC.

V is TRBV11-1 and J is TRBJ1-1; TRBD1 is a possible D gene (5 bases). With 4 bases removed from V and 0 bases from J, the gap between germline ends came to 12 bases. Germline CDR1 is SGHAT and CDR2 is FQDESV (reference sequence). This CDR3 has 15 residues. CDR3 sequence reads: CASSSIWGLNTEAFF. The CDR3 region has the DNA TGTGCCAGCAGCTCCATCTGGGGCCTGAACACTGAAGCTTTCTTT. Combining the CDR3 with reference TRBV11-1 and TRBJ1-1 gives the whole variable domain EAEVAQSPRYKITEKSQAVAFWCDPISGHATLYWYRQILGQGPELLVQFQDESVVDDSQLPKDRFSAERLKGVDSTLKIQPAELGDSAMYLCASSSIWGLNTEAFFGQGTRLTVV.

The chain couples TRBV7-2 to TRBJ2-7, with 9 bases aligning to TRBD2. Looked up from germline, CDR1 is SGHTA and CDR2 is FQGNSA. The CDR3 sequence is 14 residues long. The V gene end was trimmed by 5 bases and the J gene end by 7 bases; junction bases not matched to a gene: 9. The CDR3 region has the DNA TGTGCCAGCAGCGCGATGATCACTAGCGGGGAGCAGTACTTC. Its translation: CASSAMITSGEQYF. The entire variable domain, with the rest obtained from reference TRBV7-2 and TRBJ2-7, is as follows: GAGVSQSPSNKVTEKGKDVELRCDPISGHTALYWYRQSLGQGLEFLIYFQGNSAPDKSGLPSDRFSAERTGGSVSTLTIQRTQQEDSAVYLCASSAMITSGEQYFGPGTRLTVT.

This chain connects TRBV5-8 to TRBJ2-2; the D gene is possibly TRBD2 (5 bases). The germline V gene encodes CDR1 SGHTS and CDR2 YDEGEE. V dropped 2 bases and J dropped 5 bases, with 10 bases sitting between them. The CDR3 has 14 residues. This CDR3 is CASSFRGRTGELFF. CDR3 bases: TGTGCCAGCAGCTTTCGAGGGCGAACCGGGGAGCTGTTTTTT.

The genes are TRBV19 and TRBJ2-6; D possibly corresponds to TRBD1 (6 bases). V lost 8 bases and J 2 bases, leaving 10 bases between the germline ends. Germline V lookup: CDR1 LNHDA, CDR2 SQIVND (reference sequence). This CDR3 has 14 residues. The CDR3 here is CASSSGAGANVLTF. CDR3 nucleotide sequence: TGTGCCAGTTCCTCAGGGGCTGGGGCCAACGTCCTGACTTTC.

The chain is built from TRBV19 and TRBJ2-3, with TRBD2 identical over 8 bases. The ends lost 4 bases at V and 5 bases at J; junction bases unmatched: 8. This CDR3 region has 15 residues. The germline CDR1 and CDR2 sequences are LNHDA and SQIVND (reference sequence). CDR3 loop: CASSKNSGIQDTQYF. CDR3 sequence (DNA): TGTGCCAGTAGTAAAAATAGCGGGATTCAAGATACGCAGTATTTT.

The chain couples TRBV29-1 to TRBJ2-1, with 7 bases aligning to TRBD1. The CDR3 spans 15 residues. Per the germline V gene, CDR1 is SQVTM and CDR2 is ANQGSEA. V lost 1 base and J lost 7; bases outside the gene matches: 10. CDR3 in amino acids: CSVEAIDRVGNEQFF. The DNA for the CDR3 is TGCAGCGTTGAAGCGATAGACAGGGTGGGGAATGAGCAGTTCTTC.

This rearrangement joins TRBV9 to TRBJ1-2; 8 bases are shared with TRBD1. The CDR3 is 15 residues long. Trimming took 4 bases from V and 3 from J; bases not matched to a gene: 8. From germline, CDR1 is SGDLS and CDR2 YYNGEE. Here the CDR3 DNA reads TGTGCCAGCAGCACGAACAGGGGGGATCACTATGGCTACACCTTC. Translated: CASSTNRGDHYGYTF. The whole variable domain, filled in from reference TRBV9 and TRBJ1-2, reads DSGVTQTPKHLITATGQRVTLRCSPRSGDLSVYWYQQSLDQGLQFLIQYYNGEERAKGNILERFSAQQFPDLHSELNLSSLELGDSALYFCASSTNRGDHYGYTFGSGTRLTVV.

The chain couples TRBV5-1 to TRBJ1-3, with no clear D. Trimming cost V 0 bases and J 0 bases, with 10 bases left between them. The CDR3 consists of 16 residues. CDR1 SGHRS and CDR2 YFSETQ come from the germline V gene. DNA for the CDR3: TGCGCCAGCAGCTTGGGTCCGGAGAGCTCTGGAAACACCATATATTTT. Protein sequence: CASSLGPESSGNTIYF.

The chain employs TRBV7-9 and TRBJ2-1; 11 bases are a match to TRBD2. This CDR3 is 16 amino acids long. Trimming cost V 5 bases and J 3 bases; bases outside gene matches: 6. In germline, CDR1 is SEHNR, CDR2 FQNEAQ (reference sequence). The CDR3 sequence: CASSDGLAGFYNEQFF. The CDR3 nucleotides read TGTGCCAGCAGCGACGGACTAGCGGGCTTCTACAATGAGCAGTTCTTC.

The chain couples TRBV9 to TRBJ2-5, with D maybe TRBD2 (5 bases). CDR3 size: 18 residues. Germline CDR1 is SGDLS and CDR2 is YYNGEE. V dropped 0 bases and J dropped 2 bases, with 20 bases sitting between them. The chain's CDR3 is CASSVGYGEMGQQETQYF. The CDR3 DNA follows: TGTGCCAGCAGCGTAGGGTACGGGGAAATGGGTCAACAAGAGACCCAGTACTTC.

The chain joins TRBV18 to TRBJ1-1; 7 positions agree with TRBD1. This CDR3 has 13 residues. V lost 4 bases to trimming and J lost 1 base; unmatched junction nucleotides: 0. Germline loops: CDR1 KGHSH, CDR2 LQKENI. In DNA form, the CDR3 reads TGTGCCAGCTCACGACAGGGGAACACTGAAGCTTTCTTT. It translates to CASSRQGNTEAFF. The full variable domain, in which reference TRBV18 and TRBJ1-1 provide the parts outside the CDR3, is NAGVMQNPRHLVRRRGQEARLRCSPMKGHSHVYWYRQLPEEGLKFMVYLQKENIIDESGMPKERFSAEFPKEGPSILRIQQVVRGDSAAYFCASSRQGNTEAFFGQGTRLTVV.

The chain carries TRBV19 and TRBJ1-2; weak D call: TRBD1 (6 bases). V was trimmed by 4 bases and J by 2 bases, leaving 8 bases between them. The CDR3 totals 13 residues. Germline values: CDR1 LNHDA, CDR2 SQIVND (reference sequence). The CDR3 is CASSKQGNYGYTF. The DNA for the CDR3 is TGTGCCAGTAGTAAACAGGGAAACTATGGCTACACCTTC.

The V call is TRBV6-5, the J call TRBJ2-3, with TRBD2 matching 7 bases. This CDR3 has 14 residues. Germline CDR1 reads MNHEY; CDR2 reads SVGAGI. Trimming took 6 bases from V and 0 from J; bases not matched to a gene: 3. CDR3 in DNA: TGTGCCAGCAGCTCTAGCGGAAGCACAGATACGCAGTATTTT. This sequence encodes CASSSSGSTDTQYF.

This clone appeared once. V gene TRBV18 combines with J gene TRBJ2-2; TRBD2 matches at 9 bases. Germline CDR1 is KGHSH and CDR2 is LQKENI. This CDR3 region has 17 residues. After removal of 3 bases from V and 0 bases from J, the junction contained 5 bases not matched to a gene. CDR3 in amino acids: CASSPTSGHPNTGELFF. DNA for the CDR3: TGTGCCAGCTCACCCACTAGCGGGCATCCGAACACCGGGGAGCTGTTTTTT.

This sequence joins TRBV4-2 and TRBJ2-5; possibly TRBD1 for D (6 bases). The CDR3 sequence is 15 residues long. Deletions cut 4 bases from V and 5 bases from J, with 17 bases between. Germline CDR1 LGHNA, CDR2 YNFKEQ. The CDR3 bases are TGTGCCAGCAGCCTCCCGGGTCAGGGGATCGAGACCCAGTACTTC. Encoded protein: CASSLPGQGIETQYF.